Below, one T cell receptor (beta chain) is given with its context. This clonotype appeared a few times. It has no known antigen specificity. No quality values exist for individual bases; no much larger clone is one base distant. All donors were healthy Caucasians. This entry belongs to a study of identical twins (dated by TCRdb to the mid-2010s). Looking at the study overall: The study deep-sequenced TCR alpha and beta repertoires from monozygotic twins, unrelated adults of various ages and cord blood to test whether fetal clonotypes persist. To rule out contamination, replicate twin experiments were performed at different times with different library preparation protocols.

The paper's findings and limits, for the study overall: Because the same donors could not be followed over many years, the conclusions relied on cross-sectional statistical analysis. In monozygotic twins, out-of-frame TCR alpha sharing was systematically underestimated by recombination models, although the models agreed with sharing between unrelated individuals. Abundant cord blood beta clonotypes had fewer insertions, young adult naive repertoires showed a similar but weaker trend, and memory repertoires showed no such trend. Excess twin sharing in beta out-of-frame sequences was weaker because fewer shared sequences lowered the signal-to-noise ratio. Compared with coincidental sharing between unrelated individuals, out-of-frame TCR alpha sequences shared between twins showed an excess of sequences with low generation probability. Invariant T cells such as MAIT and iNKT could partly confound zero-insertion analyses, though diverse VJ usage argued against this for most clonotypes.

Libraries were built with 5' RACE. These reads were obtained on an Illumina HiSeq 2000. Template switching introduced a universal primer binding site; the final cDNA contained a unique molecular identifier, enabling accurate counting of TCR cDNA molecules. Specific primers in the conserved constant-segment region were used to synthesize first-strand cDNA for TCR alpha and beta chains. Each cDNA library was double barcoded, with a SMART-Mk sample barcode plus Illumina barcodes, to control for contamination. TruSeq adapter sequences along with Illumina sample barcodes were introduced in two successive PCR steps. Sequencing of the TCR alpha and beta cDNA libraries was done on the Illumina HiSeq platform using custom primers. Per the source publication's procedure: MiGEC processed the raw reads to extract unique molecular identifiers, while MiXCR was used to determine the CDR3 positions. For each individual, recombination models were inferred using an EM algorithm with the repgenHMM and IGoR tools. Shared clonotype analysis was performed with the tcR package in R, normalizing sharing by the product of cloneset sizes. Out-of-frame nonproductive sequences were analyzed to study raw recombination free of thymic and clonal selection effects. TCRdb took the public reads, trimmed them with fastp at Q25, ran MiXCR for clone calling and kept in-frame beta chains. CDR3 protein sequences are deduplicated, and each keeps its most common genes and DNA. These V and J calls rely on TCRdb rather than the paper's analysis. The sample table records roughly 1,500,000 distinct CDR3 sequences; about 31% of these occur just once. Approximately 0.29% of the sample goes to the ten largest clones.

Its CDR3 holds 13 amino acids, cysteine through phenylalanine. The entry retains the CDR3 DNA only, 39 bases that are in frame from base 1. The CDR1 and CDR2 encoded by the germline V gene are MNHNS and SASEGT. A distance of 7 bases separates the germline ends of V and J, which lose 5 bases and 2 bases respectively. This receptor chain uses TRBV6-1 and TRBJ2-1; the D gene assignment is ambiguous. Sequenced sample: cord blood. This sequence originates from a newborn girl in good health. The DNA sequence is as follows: TGTGCCAGCAGTCGCGTTGCCTACAATGAGCAGTTCTTC. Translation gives CASSRVAYNEQFF.